These 2 T cell receptor beta chains came from one sample sequenced in a study of cytomegalovirus exposure and HLA in healthy donors. The PCR contained 60 Vbeta and 13 Jbeta primers. Clones were read by immunoSEQ multiplex PCR, and TCRdb kept only the in-frame ones, dropping some. The profile shows under 200,000 clones, more than 65% of them singletons. The sample comprised PBMCs. Receptor source: a woman aged 25 to 39 in good health and CMV-seronegative.

The chain carries TRBV30 and TRBJ1-2; TRBD1 aligns across 7 bases. Trimming removed 4 bases from V and 4 bases from J; junction bases left unmatched: 3. Germline V gives CDR1 GTSNPN, CDR2 SVGIG (reference sequence). This CDR3 has 12 amino acids. The CDR3 bases are TGTGCCTGGACGACAGGGAGCTATGGCTACACCTTC. It is translated as CAWTTGSYGYTF.

This chain connects TRBV5-1 to TRBJ2-3, with 12 nucleotides matching TRBD1. V lost 4 bases and J lost 4; bases outside the gene matches: 19. The V gene's germline CDR1 is SGHRS and CDR2 YFSETQ. The CDR3 totals 20 residues. CDR3 residues: CASSHKGRDRGLIMPDTQYF. DNA of the CDR3: TGCGCCAGCAGCCACAAGGGCCGGGACAGGGGGCTTATCATGCCAGATACGCAGTATTTT. Together with reference TRBV5-1 and TRBJ2-3, the CDR3 gives the full variable domain: KAGVTQTPRYLIKTRGQQVTLSCSPISGHRSVSWYQQTPGQGLQFLFEYFSETQRNKGNFPGRFSGRQFSNSRSEMNVSTLELGDSALYLCASSHKGRDRGLIMPDTQYFGPGTRLTVL.